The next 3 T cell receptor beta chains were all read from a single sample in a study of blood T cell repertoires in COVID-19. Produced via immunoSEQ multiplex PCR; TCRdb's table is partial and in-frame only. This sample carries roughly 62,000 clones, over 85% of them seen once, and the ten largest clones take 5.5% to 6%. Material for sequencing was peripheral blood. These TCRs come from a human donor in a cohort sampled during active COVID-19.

Written as DNA, the CDR3 is TGTGCCAGCTCACCCACCTTGCAGGGGGATCGACAGCCCCAGCATTTT. Its translation: CASSPTLQGDRQPQHF. The genes are TRBV18 and TRBJ1-5; the match to TRBD1 covers 7 bases. The germline CDR1 and CDR2 sequences are KGHSH and LQKENI. This CDR3 comprises 16 residues. The V segment lost 3 bases and the J segment 7 bases; nucleotides outside the gene matches: 12.

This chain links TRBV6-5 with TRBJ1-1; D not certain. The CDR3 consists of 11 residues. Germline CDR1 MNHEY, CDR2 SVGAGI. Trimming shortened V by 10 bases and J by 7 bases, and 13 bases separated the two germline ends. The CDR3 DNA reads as TGTGCCACCCAGCGGAGCGGTGAAGCTTTCTTT. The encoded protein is CATQRSGEAFF.

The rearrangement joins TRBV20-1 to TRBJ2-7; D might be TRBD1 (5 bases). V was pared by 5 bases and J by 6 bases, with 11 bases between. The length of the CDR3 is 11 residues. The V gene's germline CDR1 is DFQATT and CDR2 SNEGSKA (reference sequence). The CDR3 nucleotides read TGCAGTGCTGGACCAAGGGGCGAGCAGTACTTC. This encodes CSAGPRGEQYF.